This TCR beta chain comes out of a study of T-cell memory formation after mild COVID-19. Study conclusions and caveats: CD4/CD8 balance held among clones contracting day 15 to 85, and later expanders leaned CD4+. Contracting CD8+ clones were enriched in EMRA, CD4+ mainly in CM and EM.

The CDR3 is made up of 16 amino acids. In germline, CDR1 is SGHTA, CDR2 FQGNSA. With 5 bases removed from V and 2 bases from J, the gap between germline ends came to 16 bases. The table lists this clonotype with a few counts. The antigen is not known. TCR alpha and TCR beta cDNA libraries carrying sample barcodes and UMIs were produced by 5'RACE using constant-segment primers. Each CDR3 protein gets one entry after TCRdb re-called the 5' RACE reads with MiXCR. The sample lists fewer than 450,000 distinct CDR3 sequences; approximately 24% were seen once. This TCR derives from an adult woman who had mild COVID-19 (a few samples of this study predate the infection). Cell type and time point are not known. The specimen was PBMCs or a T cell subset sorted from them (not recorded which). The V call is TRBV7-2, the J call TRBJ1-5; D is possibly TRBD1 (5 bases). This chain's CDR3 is CASSKTTLQGNQPQHF. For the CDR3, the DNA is TGTGCCAGCAGCAAAACCACCCTACAGGGCAATCAGCCCCAGCATTTT.